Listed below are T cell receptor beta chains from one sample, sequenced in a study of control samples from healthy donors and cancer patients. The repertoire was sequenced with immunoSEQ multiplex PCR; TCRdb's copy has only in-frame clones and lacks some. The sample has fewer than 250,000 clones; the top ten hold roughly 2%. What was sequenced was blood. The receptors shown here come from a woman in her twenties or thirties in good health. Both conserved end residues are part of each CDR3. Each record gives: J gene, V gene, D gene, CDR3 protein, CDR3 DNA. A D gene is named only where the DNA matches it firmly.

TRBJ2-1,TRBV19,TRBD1,CATRTLGQGIYEQFF,TGTGCCACTCGTACGCTCGGACAGGGTATCTATGAGCAGTTCTTC
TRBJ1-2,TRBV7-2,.,CASSLVQAGGYTF,TGTGCCAGCAGCTTAGTACAGGCCGGAGGCTACACCTTC
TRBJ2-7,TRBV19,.,CASSTSQGFYEQYF,TGTGCCAGTAGTACGTCACAGGGATTCTACGAGCAGTACTTC
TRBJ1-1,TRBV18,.,CASSPRGVRNTEAFF,TGTGCCAGCTCACCACGGGGGGTCCGGAACACTGAAGCTTTCTTT
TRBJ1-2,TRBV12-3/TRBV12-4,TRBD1,CASRQTGNRGYTF,TGTGCCAGCAGGCAGACAGGGAACAGGGGCTACACCTTC
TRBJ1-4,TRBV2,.,CASSEATYTNEKLFF,TGTGCCAGCAGTGAAGCGACCTACACCAATGAAAAACTGTTTTTT
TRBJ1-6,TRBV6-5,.,CASSWYREVDSPLHF,TGTGCCAGCAGCTGGTACAGGGAGGTGGATTCACCCCTCCACTTT
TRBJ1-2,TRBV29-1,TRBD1,CSVERTGRYGYTF,TGCAGCGTTGAACGGACAGGGAGATATGGCTACACCTTC
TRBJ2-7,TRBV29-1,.,CSAGSSGNYEQYF,TGCAGCGCCGGGTCGTCAGGGAACTACGAGCAGTACTTC
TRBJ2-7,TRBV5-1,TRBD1,CASSSRPTGGGDEQYF,TGCGCCAGCAGCTCGAGGCCCACAGGGGGAGGCGACGAGCAGTACTTC
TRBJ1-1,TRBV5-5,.,CASSFDLTVPMAFF,TGTGCCAGCAGCTTCGATTTGACGGTTCCTATGGCTTTCTTT
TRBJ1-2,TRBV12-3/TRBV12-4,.,CATPDSYGYTF,TGTGCCACACCGGACAGCTATGGCTACACCTTC
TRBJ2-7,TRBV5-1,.,CASSSGQPPYEQYF,TGCGCCAGCAGCTCCGGACAGCCACCCTACGAGCAGTACTTC
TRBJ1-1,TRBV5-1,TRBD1,CASRDSTGGNTEAFF,TGCGCCAGCAGAGATTCTACAGGGGGCAACACTGAAGCTTTCTTT
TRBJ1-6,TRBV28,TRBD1,CASNGGQGNNSPLHF,TGTGCCAGCAATGGGGGACAGGGAAATAATTCACCCCTCCACTTT
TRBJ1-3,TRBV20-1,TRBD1,CSVRDREVAGNTIYF,TGCAGTGTTCGTGACAGGGAGGTCGCTGGAAACACCATATATTTT
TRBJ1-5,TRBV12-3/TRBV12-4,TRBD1,CASSSGQGGPQHF,TGTGCCAGCAGTTCAGGACAGGGGGGGCCCCAGCATTTT
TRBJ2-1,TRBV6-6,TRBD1,CASSYLSARTGGEQFF,TGTGCCAGCAGTTACCTCTCCGCCAGGACAGGGGGTGAGCAGTTCTTC
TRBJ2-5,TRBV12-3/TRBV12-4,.,CASSLVRQETQYF,TGTGCCAGCAGTTTAGTCAGACAAGAGACCCAGTACTTC
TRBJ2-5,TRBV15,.,CATAQGLSSETQYF,TGTGCCACTGCACAGGGACTATCTTCAGAGACCCAGTACTTC
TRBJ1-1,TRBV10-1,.,CASQDSLNTEAFF,TGCGCCAGCCAGGACAGCTTGAACACTGAAGCTTTCTTT
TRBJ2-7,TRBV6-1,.,CASSDRFAYEQYF,TGTGCCAGCAGTGATCGGTTTGCCTACGAGCAGTACTTC
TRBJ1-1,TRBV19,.,CASEPGPGTEAFF,TGTGCCAGTGAGCCAGGGCCCGGTACTGAAGCTTTCTTT
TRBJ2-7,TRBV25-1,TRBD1,CASSDSGGFPYEQYF,TGTGCCAGCAGTGACTCAGGGGGCTTTCCCTACGAGCAGTACTTC
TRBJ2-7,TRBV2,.,CASRTLDAPYEQYF,TGTGCCAGCAGGACCCTAGACGCTCCCTACGAGCAGTACTTC
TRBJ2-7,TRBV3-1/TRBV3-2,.,CASSPTLGGRYEQYF,TGTGCCAGCAGCCCAACCTTGGGGGGACGTTACGAGCAGTACTTC
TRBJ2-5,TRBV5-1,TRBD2,CASSRPTSGGLKETQYF,TGCGCCAGCAGCAGACCCACGAGCGGGGGCTTAAAAGAGACCCAGTACTTC
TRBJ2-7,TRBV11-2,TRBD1,CASSEGQGLTSYEQYF,TGTGCCAGCAGCGAGGGACAGGGGCTTACCTCCTACGAGCAGTACTTC
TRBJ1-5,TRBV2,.,CASSESVGQINQPQHF,TGTGCCAGCAGTGAGTCAGTCGGACAGATCAATCAGCCCCAGCATTTT
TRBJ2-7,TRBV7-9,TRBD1,CASRGSGGDEQYF,TGTGCCAGCAGGGGTTCAGGGGGCGACGAGCAGTACTTC
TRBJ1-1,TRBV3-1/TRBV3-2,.,CASSRSGANTEAFF,TGTGCCAGCAGCCGGAGCGGGGCGAACACTGAAGCTTTCTTT
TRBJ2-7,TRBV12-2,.,CASRFGQQQSYEQYF,TGTGCAAGTCGCTTCGGACAGCAACAATCCTACGAGCAGTACTTC
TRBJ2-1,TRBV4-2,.,CASSQDGMRGGGNEQFF,TGTGCCAGCAGCCAAGATGGTATGCGGGGAGGTGGTAATGAGCAGTTCTTC
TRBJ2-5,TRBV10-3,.,CAISESKTAGETQYF,TGTGCCATCAGTGAGTCGAAGACAGCAGGAGAGACCCAGTACTTC
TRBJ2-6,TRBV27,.,CASRVVGTPRTSGANVLTF,TGTGCCAGCAGGGTGGTCGGGACCCCGAGAACCTCTGGGGCCAACGTCCTGACTTTC
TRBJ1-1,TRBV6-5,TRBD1,CASSYATGSDTEAFF,TGTGCCAGCAGTTACGCGACAGGGTCGGACACTGAAGCTTTCTTT
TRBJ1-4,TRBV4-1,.,CASSQVRDGHEKLFF,TGCGCCAGCAGCCAAGTCCGGGACGGCCATGAAAAACTGTTTTTT
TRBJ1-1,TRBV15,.,CATSEGLNTEAFF,TGTGCCACCAGCGAAGGACTGAACACTGAAGCTTTCTTT
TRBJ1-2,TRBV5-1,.,CASSFYGNPDLNYGYTF,TGCGCCAGCAGCTTCTACGGAAATCCGGACCTTAACTATGGCTACACCTTC
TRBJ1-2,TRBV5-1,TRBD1,CASSPGDSQSFYGYTF,TGCGCCAGCAGCCCAGGGGACAGTCAGTCGTTCTATGGCTACACCTTC